The 10 T cell receptor beta chains below all came from one sample that was sequenced in a study of T-cell memory formation after mild COVID-19. TCRdb processed the 5' RACE reads anew with MiXCR; each CDR3 protein has one entry. The sample yields 270,000 or so distinct CDR3 sequences, 18% seen once. Sequenced material: PBMCs or a T cell subset sorted from them (not recorded which). These receptors all come from a man younger than 35 who had mild COVID-19 (a few samples of this study predate the infection). Cell type and time point are not known.

This chain connects TRBV7-9 to TRBJ2-1; 10 positions match TRBD2. The CDR3 spans 15 residues. Germline V gives CDR1 SEHNR, CDR2 FQNEAQ (reference sequence). With 5 bases clipped from V and 5 bases from J, the junction kept 6 bases outside the gene matches. The CDR3 nucleotides are TGTGCCAGCAGCCTAACTAGCGGGGACAACAATGAGCAGTTCTTC. This codes for CASSLTSGDNNEQFF.

This clonotype was observed a few times. The chain uses TRBV9 and TRBJ2-3, with 12 bases matching TRBD2. Germline V gene data show CDR1 as SGDLS and CDR2 as YYNGEE. The CDR3 is 16 residues long. Trimming at V came to 1 base and at J to 3 bases, leaving 3 bases not matched to a gene. CDR3 region: CASSVSTSGGTDTQYF. DNA for the CDR3: TGTGCCAGCAGCGTATCGACTAGCGGGGGTACAGATACGCAGTATTTT.

The V call is TRBV12-3 or TRBV12-4, the J call TRBJ1-2; D unresolved. Trimming left V 3 bases short and J 2 bases short, with 7 bases between. This CDR3 has 13 amino acids. CDR3 coding DNA: TGTGCCAGCAGTTTCCACGGAAACTATGGCTACACCTTC. It specifies CASSFHGNYGYTF.

The table lists this clonotype with a few counts. This chain joins TRBV20-1 and TRBJ2-5; D uncertain. Germline V gene lookup returns CDR1 DFQATT and CDR2 SNEGSKA (reference sequence). This CDR3 comprises 13 residues. V was trimmed by 0 bases and J by 5 bases, leaving 10 bases between them. This chain's CDR3 is CSARDAVGETQYF. The CDR3, as DNA: TGCAGTGCTAGAGATGCTGTCGGGGAGACCCAGTACTTC.

This clonotype has a handful of counts. The chain links TRBV7-2 to TRBJ2-5; 7 nucleotides line up with TRBD2. The germline V gene encodes CDR1 SGHTA and CDR2 FQGNSA. V lost 5 bases to trimming and J lost 5 bases; unmatched junction nucleotides: 5. The CDR3 runs to 13 residues. The CDR3 DNA reads TGTGCCAGCAGCCCCCTGCGGGGGGAGACCCAGTACTTC. Translating it yields CASSPLRGETQYF.

This clonotype has a handful of counts. The chain carries TRBV9 and TRBJ1-1; no definite D call. In germline, CDR1 is SGDLS, CDR2 YYNGEE. V lost 4 bases and J 8 bases, leaving 15 bases between the germline ends. The CDR3 has 13 amino acids. The CDR3 reads CASSSMVAAEAFF. The CDR3 nucleotides read TGTGCCAGCAGCTCTATGGTTGCAGCCGAAGCTTTCTTT.

J is TRBJ1-4 and V is TRBV12-3 or TRBV12-4; D is undetermined. V lost 3 bases and J lost 5, with 7 bases in between. The CDR3 is 13 residues long. The CDR3 protein is CASSLGQNEKLFF. CDR3 bases: TGTGCCAGCAGTTTGGGCCAGAATGAAAAACTGTTTTTT.

The table lists this clonotype with a few counts. CDR3 protein: CASSFRGGEQFF. Here the CDR3 DNA reads TGTGCCAGCAGCTTCAGGGGTGGTGAGCAGTTCTTC. The V gene is TRBV7-3, the J gene TRBJ2-1, with a possible D match to TRBD1 (6 bases). CDR1 and CDR2 from the germline V gene are SGHTA and FQGTGA. This CDR3 contains 12 residues. Trimming left V 3 bases short and J 9 bases short, with 9 bases between.

This clonotype was counted only a few times. This rearrangement joins TRBV2 to TRBJ2-7; D may be TRBD1 (5 bases). CDR1 is SNHLY, CDR2 FYNNEI, per germline. Trimming removed 5 bases at V and 3 bases at J, with 20 bases between. This CDR3 comprises 16 residues. CDR3 in amino acids: CASSPIEWTKNYEQYV. The CDR3 coding sequence is TGTGCCAGCAGTCCGATCGAATGGACAAAGAACTACGAGCAGTACGTC.

The genes are TRBV20-1 and TRBJ2-7; 11 nucleotides line up with TRBD1. Germline lookup yields CDR1 DFQATT and CDR2 SNEGSKA (reference sequence). The CDR3 consists of 14 residues. The V segment lost 1 base and the J segment 7 bases; nucleotides outside the gene matches: 6. The CDR3: CSARATDRGQEQYV. In DNA, the CDR3 is TGCAGTGCTAGAGCCACGGACAGGGGGCAGGAGCAGTACGTC.